What follows is one T cell receptor beta chain and its context. Its antigen is undetermined. This sample stems from a study of cytomegalovirus exposure and HLA in healthy donors. Study results and limitations: What TCR beta sequences reportedly achieved was accurate prediction of HLA-A and HLA-B alleles in most subjects. Most TCR sequences proved rare, with some public TCRs found in many donors. Available immune exposure information was restricted to CMV serostatus only.

This CDR3 spans 14 amino acids. Germline CDR1 is SGHVS and CDR2 is FQNEAQ. V was pared by 7 bases and J by 4 bases, with 9 bases of the junction left unmatched. The PCR contained 60 Vbeta and 13 Jbeta primers. In the source study's methods: As a later analysis found, there were roughly 80 million unique TCR beta chains, of which 8.5 million to 13 million were shared. Using immunoSEQ multiplex PCR, the repertoire was profiled, and TCRdb retains in-frame clones only, with some absent. V, J and clone size derive from that table, while D and trimming were established from the DNA sequence. The profile shows approximately 150,000 clones, approximately 79% of them singletons.

The sequenced material came from PBMCs. The receptor's source is a male donor in good health and CMV-seronegative. The chain combines TRBV7-8 with TRBJ2-7; 8 nucleotides agree with TRBD1. CDR3 residues: CASNPPQGAYEQYF. DNA of the CDR3: TGTGCCAGCAACCCCCCTCAGGGGGCATACGAGCAGTACTTC.